Sequencing of this TCR beta chain was carried out in a study of blood T cell repertoires in COVID-19. At the level of the study: The United States, Italy and Spain provided the acute and convalescent COVID-19 samples. In each case, the material was cDNA or gDNA derived from T cells, B-cell-depleted T cells, or PBMCs.

Per the original methods: Counts of nucleated cells, estimated from reference gene primer amplification, were obtained. Method: immunoSEQ multiplex PCR; TCRdb's copy keeps in-frame clones and lacks some. For V, J and clone size, that table is used; D and trimming come from the DNA. The repertoire consists of around 13,000 clones, with about 92% occurring once and the leading ten covering 8% to 9%. Trimming took 3 bases from V and 0 from J, leaving 12 bases between them. The CDR3 is 16 amino acids. Germline lookup yields CDR1 MNHEY and CDR2 SVGAGI. Sequencing was performed on peripheral blood. The rearrangement links TRBV6-5 to TRBJ2-1; possibly TRBD1 for D (6 bases). The sequence was obtained from a human donor in a cohort sampled during active COVID-19. The chain's CDR3 is CASSYTQGSSYNEQFF. DNA of the CDR3: TGTGCCAGCAGTTATACCCAGGGGAGCTCCTACAATGAGCAGTTCTTC.